This is a list of T cell receptor beta chains from one sample in a study of PD-1 blockade in classical Hodgkin lymphoma. Data came from immunoSEQ multiplex PCR; TCRdb stores just in-frame clones and leaves some out. The sample lists 34,000 or so clones, 80% to 95% occurring once. Sequencing was performed on CD4+ T cells from blood, taken before the fourth cycle of nivolumab. Every receptor here comes from a human donor with classical Hodgkin lymphoma. Both conserved end residues are part of each CDR3. Fields, in order: CDR3 length, D gene, J gene, clone size, V gene, CDR3 DNA, CDR3 protein. A D gene is named only where the DNA matches it firmly. Size tells how often a clone was seen (once, few, many) or the class of an expanded clone, and some rows leave it out.

16	TRBD2	TRBJ2-1	.	TRBV5-1	TGCGCCAGCAGCTGGACGCCGGGACTAGCAGCCAATGAGCAGTTCTTC	CASSWTPGLAANEQFF
13	.	TRBJ1-4	.	TRBV6-5	TGTGCCAGCACTAGGACCATCGGTGAAAAACTGTTTTTT	CASTRTIGEKLFF
15	.	TRBJ2-3	.	TRBV7-9	TGTGCCAGCAGTTCTACGTTTGGCAGGATAGATACGCAGTATTTT	CASSSTFGRIDTQYF
15	.	TRBJ1-5	.	TRBV5-1	TGCGCCAGCAGCTTGGATGGCGGACGAGATCAGCCCCAGCATTTT	CASSLDGGRDQPQHF
11	.	TRBJ2-3	.	TRBV5-1	TGCGCCAGCAGCGTCACAGATACGCAGTATTTT	CASSVTDTQYF
16	TRBD2	TRBJ2-3	.	TRBV6-1	TGTGCCAGCAGTGGGACAGCGGGAGCCGGCGCAGATACGCAGTATTTT	CASSGTAGAGADTQYF
14	.	TRBJ2-7	.	TRBV7-9	TGTGCCAGCAGCTCAGGAGGGGCTGCCGCCGAGCAGTACTTC	CASSSGGAAAEQYF
15	TRBD1	TRBJ2-5	.	TRBV29-1	TGCAGCGTCCTACTACGACAGGGCCACCAAGAGACCCAGTACTTC	CSVLLRQGHQETQYF
15	.	TRBJ2-7	.	TRBV10-1	TGCGCCAGCAGTGGCGGACCGAAGAACACCTACGAGCAGTACTTC	CASSGGPKNTYEQYF
17	TRBD2	TRBJ2-3	.	TRBV9	TGTGCCAGCAGCGAACTGGGACTAGCGGGAACACCCCATACGCAGTATTTT	CASSELGLAGTPHTQYF
12	.	TRBJ2-2	.	TRBV7-9	TGTGCCAGCAGCTTATCCACCGGGGAGCTGTTTTTT	CASSLSTGELFF
12	.	TRBJ2-7	once	TRBV5-4	TGTGCCAGCAGCTTCTACAGCTACGAGCAGTACTTC	CASSFYSYEQYF
14	TRBD1	TRBJ1-5	.	TRBV6-5	TGTGCCAGCAGGCCTGGGACAGCCAATCAGCCCCAGCATTTT	CASRPGTANQPQHF
13	.	TRBJ2-3	.	TRBV5-1	TGCGCCAGCAGCTTGGACAGCACAGATACGCAGTATTTT	CASSLDSTDTQYF
13	.	TRBJ1-1	.	TRBV28	TGTGCCAGCAAAGGAGCAGCGAACACTGAAGCTTTCTTT	CASKGAANTEAFF
14	.	TRBJ1-2	.	TRBV5-1	TGCGCCAGCAGCTTGGACCCGCCTAACTATGGCTACACCTTC	CASSLDPPNYGYTF
14	.	TRBJ1-2	.	TRBV6-1	TGTGCCGGAAAAGGGGGAATGATCAACTATGGCTACACCTTC	CAGKGGMINYGYTF
15	TRBD1	TRBJ1-1	.	TRBV27	TGTGCCAGCAGTCCCCTGACAGGGAGGGGGACTGAAGCTTTCTTT	CASSPLTGRGTEAFF
15	.	TRBJ2-2	.	TRBV7-3	TGTGCCAGCAGCTTAGCGGGACCAAACACCGGGGAGCTGTTTTTT	CASSLAGPNTGELFF
14	.	TRBJ1-3	once	TRBV4-1	TGCGCCAGCAGCCAAGGACGCTCTGGAAACACCATATATTTT	CASSQGRSGNTIYF
18	TRBD2	TRBJ2-3	.	TRBV7-9	TGTGCCAGCAACCCTTCTTCTAGCGGGAGGGCCGGGACAGATACGCAGTATTTT	CASNPSSSGRAGTDTQYF
16	TRBD2	TRBJ2-7	.	TRBV19	TGTGCCAGTAGTATAGACTTTAGCGGGAGCAGCTACGAGCAGTACTTC	CASSIDFSGSSYEQYF
13	.	TRBJ1-1	.	TRBV7-3	TGTGCCAGCAGCTTAAACGCTAACACTGAAGCTTTCTTT	CASSLNANTEAFF